Listed below are T cell receptor beta chains from one sample, sequenced in a study of T cell responses to AZD1222 COVID-19 vaccine. Assay used: immunoSEQ multiplex PCR; TCRdb lists only in-frame clones, some missing. Of 240,000 or so clones in the sample, approximately 95% were seen once. The input for sequencing was peripheral blood, taken on day 0 of AZD1222 vaccination. These receptors were obtained from an adult in good health. Both conserved end residues are part of each CDR3. The D gene is left open where the match is weak. Only part of the rows carry a size: once, few, many, or a class if the clone is expanded.

D	J	size	V	CDR3	DNA
TRBD1	TRBJ2-7	-	TRBV29-1	CSVIVQGVRYEQYF	TGCAGCGTTATAGTACAGGGGGTTCGGTACGAGCAGTACTTC
-	TRBJ2-7	-	TRBV4-2	CASSRYTEILPAEQYF	TGTGCCAGCAGCCGATACACGGAGATCCTCCCCGCCGAGCAGTACTTC
-	TRBJ2-7	-	TRBV5-1	CASSLVSAGSPYEQYF	TGCGCCAGCAGCTTGGTCTCGGCAGGGAGCCCCTACGAGCAGTACTTC
-	TRBJ2-7	-	TRBV5-1	CASKFDRRTYEQYF	TGCGCCAGCAAATTTGACAGGCGGACCTACGAGCAGTACTTC
-	TRBJ1-2	-	TRBV10-3	CAIRSDQGWNGYTF	TGTGCCATCAGGAGCGACCAGGGATGGAACGGCTACACCTTC
TRBD1	TRBJ2-1	-	TRBV9	CASSPPGTGKDEQFF	TGTGCCAGCAGCCCGCCAGGGACAGGGAAAGATGAGCAGTTCTTC
-	TRBJ1-1	once	TRBV29-1	CSVEVQMNTEAFF	TGCAGCGTTGAAGTGCAGATGAACACTGAAGCTTTCTTT
TRBD1	TRBJ1-5	-	TRBV6-6	CASSHEYRGSEPQHF	TGTGCCAGCAGTCACGAATACAGGGGTAGTGAGCCCCAGCATTTT
-	TRBJ2-3	-	TRBV24-1	CATSDGFTDTQYF	TGTGCCACCAGTGACGGCTTCACAGATACGCAGTATTTT
-	TRBJ2-5	-	TRBV7-2	CASSSAGVQETQYF	TGTGCCAGCAGCTCGGCCGGGGTTCAAGAGACCCAGTACTTC
-	TRBJ1-5	-	TRBV28	CATRPPLSNQPQHF	TGTGCCACCCGTCCCCCTCTGAGCAATCAGCCCCAGCATTTT
-	TRBJ1-1	-	TRBV10-2	CASSESRLTNTEAFF	TGCGCCAGCAGTGAGTCGAGGTTGACTAACACTGAAGCTTTCTTT
TRBD2	TRBJ2-5	-	TRBV5-4	CASSPGLPQETQYF	TGTGCCAGCAGCCCGGGACTACCCCAAGAGACCCAGTACTTC
-	TRBJ2-7	once	TRBV7-9	CASSFGRVSSYEQYF	TGTGCCAGCAGCTTCGGGCGGGTTAGCTCCTACGAGCAGTACTTC
-	TRBJ2-7	-	TRBV7-2	CASSLGPSPTYEQYF	TGTGCCAGCAGCTTAGGCCCCTCCCCGACCTACGAGCAGTACTTC
TRBD1	TRBJ2-2	-	TRBV18	CASSPLLTGGRNTGELFF	TGTGCCAGCTCACCGCTACTAACAGGGGGAAGGAACACCGGGGAGCTGTTTTTT
-	TRBJ2-3	once	TRBV12-3/TRBV12-4	CASRRGGADTQYF	TGTGCCAGCAGGAGAGGTGGTGCAGATACGCAGTATTTT
-	TRBJ1-1	-	TRBV10-3	CAISAMGEKAFF	TGTGCCATCAGTGCGATGGGTGAGAAAGCTTTCTTT